The entry below gives a single T cell receptor beta chain sequence along with its context. This specimen belongs to a study of control samples from healthy donors and cancer patients. The data were produced by immunoSEQ multiplex PCR, yet TCRdb's version contains in-frame clones alone and is incomplete. Seen here are about 96,000 clones, approximately 93% observed once, and the top ten hold roughly 8%. Looked up from germline, CDR1 is MNHEY and CDR2 is SMNVEV (reference sequence). CDR3 length equals 13 residues. Trimming removed 4 bases from V and 1 base from J, with 7 bases in between. The sequence came from a man between 18 and 29 years old in good health. Sequencing was carried out using blood. The rearrangement joins TRBV27 to TRBJ1-1; D unresolved. The CDR3 here is CASSSGSNTEAFF. The CDR3 DNA reads as TGTGCCAGCAGTTCCGGGTCGAACACTGAAGCTTTCTTT.